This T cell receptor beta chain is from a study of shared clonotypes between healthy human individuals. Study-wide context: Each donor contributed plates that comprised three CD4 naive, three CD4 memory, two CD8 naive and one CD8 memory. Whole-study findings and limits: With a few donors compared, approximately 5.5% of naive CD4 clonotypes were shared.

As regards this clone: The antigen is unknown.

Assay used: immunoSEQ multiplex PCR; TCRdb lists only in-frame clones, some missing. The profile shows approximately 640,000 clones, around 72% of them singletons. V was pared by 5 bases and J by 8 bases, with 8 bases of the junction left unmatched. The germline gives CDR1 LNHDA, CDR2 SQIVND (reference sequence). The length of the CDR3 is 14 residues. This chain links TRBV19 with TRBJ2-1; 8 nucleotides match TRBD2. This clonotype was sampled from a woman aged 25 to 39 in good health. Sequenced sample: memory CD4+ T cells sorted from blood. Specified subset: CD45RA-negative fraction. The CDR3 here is CASSESGSIYEQFF. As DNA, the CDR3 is TGTGCCAGTAGTGAAAGCGGGAGTATCTATGAGCAGTTCTTC.